This T cell receptor (beta chain) originates from a study of cytomegalovirus exposure and HLA in healthy donors. About this clone: The target antigen is unknown.

The PCR made use of 60 Vbeta and 13 Jbeta primers. The protocol was immunoSEQ multiplex PCR, while the TCRdb copy is restricted to in-frame clones and leaves out a portion. The data hold about 220,000 clones, with 82% observed a single time. Study results and limitations: Segments of the TCR beta V type were, in most cases, productive about 87% or about 30% of the time in an earlier analysis. Among CMV-associated TCR beta chains, most appeared HLA-restricted in a later analysis.

The germline V and J ends were trimmed by 0 bases and 5 bases, with 7 bases remaining between them. This CDR3 is 13 amino acids long. Germline lookup yields CDR1 SGHTA and CDR2 FQGNSA. This clonotype originated in a woman in her 40s in good health and CMV-seropositive. Specimen: PBMCs. The chain combines TRBV7-2 with TRBJ2-5; no clear D gene. The CDR3: CASSLASRETQYF. CDR3 DNA: TGTGCCAGCAGCTTAGCCTCCCGGGAGACCCAGTACTTC.